The rows below give T cell receptor beta chains drawn from one sample of a study of shared clonotypes between healthy human individuals. Assay used: immunoSEQ multiplex PCR; TCRdb lists only in-frame clones, some missing. The table includes almost 750,000 clones, approximately 72% detected once. The sample taken for sequencing was memory CD4+ T cells sorted from blood. The source of these receptors is a young woman in good health. Both conserved end residues are part of each CDR3. The order of the fields is CDR3 DNA, CDR3 protein, J gene, V gene, clone size, D gene. D genes are given only for firm matches. Clone sizes are given selectively: once, few, many, or a class where the clone is expanded.

cdr3_nt: TGTGCCAGCGATGGGGGTGGGAGCAATCAGCCCCAGCATTTT
cdr3_aa: CASDGGGSNQPQHF
j_call: TRBJ1-5
v_call: TRBV28
clone_size: NA
d_call: NA

cdr3_nt: TGTGCCAGCAAACGGCGGGAGGGCCTGGGGAATGAGCAGTTCTTC
cdr3_aa: CASKRREGLGNEQFF
j_call: TRBJ2-1
v_call: TRBV6-4
clone_size: NA
d_call: TRBD2

cdr3_nt: TGTGCCAGCCAGGTAGGAGAGACCCAGTACTTC
cdr3_aa: CASQVGETQYF
j_call: TRBJ2-5
v_call: TRBV18
clone_size: NA
d_call: NA

cdr3_nt: TGTGCCAGCAGCAGCAGTAGGGGACAGGGGGACACAGATACGCAGTATTTT
cdr3_aa: CASSSSRGQGDTDTQYF
j_call: TRBJ2-3
v_call: TRBV21-1
clone_size: NA
d_call: NA

cdr3_nt: TGTGCCAGCAGCGTAGGACTAGCGGGAGGGGACGGGGAGCTGTTTTTT
cdr3_aa: CASSVGLAGGDGELFF
j_call: TRBJ2-2
v_call: TRBV9
clone_size: NA
d_call: TRBD2

cdr3_nt: TGTGCCAGCAGCTTCGGCGGGCGAGACTACGAGCAGTACTTC
cdr3_aa: CASSFGGRDYEQYF
j_call: TRBJ2-7
v_call: TRBV5-4
clone_size: NA
d_call: NA

cdr3_nt: TGTGCCAGCTCCCGGGGGGGTTATTCACCCCTCCACTTT
cdr3_aa: CASSRGGYSPLHF
j_call: TRBJ1-6
v_call: TRBV18
clone_size: NA
d_call: NA

cdr3_nt: TGTGCCAGCCGCGGCGCTAGCGGGGACACCGGGGAGCTGTTTTTT
cdr3_aa: CASRGASGDTGELFF
j_call: TRBJ2-2
v_call: TRBV2
clone_size: once
d_call: TRBD2

cdr3_nt: TGCGCCAGCAGACCTAGCGGGAGTCCGTCTAGCACAGATACGCAGTATTTT
cdr3_aa: CASRPSGSPSSTDTQYF
j_call: TRBJ2-3
v_call: TRBV4-1
clone_size: NA
d_call: TRBD2

cdr3_nt: TGTGCCAGCAGCCCTTTACGGGGGAAGGAGAACACTGAAGCTTTCTTT
cdr3_aa: CASSPLRGKENTEAFF
j_call: TRBJ1-1
v_call: TRBV11-2
clone_size: NA
d_call: NA

cdr3_nt: TGTGCCAGCAGCCAAATCGTAGTGCCCTACGAGCAGTACTTC
cdr3_aa: CASSQIVVPYEQYF
j_call: TRBJ2-7
v_call: TRBV4-2
clone_size: NA
d_call: NA

cdr3_nt: TGTGCCAGCGGGGGACAAGTAAACACCGGGGAGCTGTTTTTT
cdr3_aa: CASGGQVNTGELFF
j_call: TRBJ2-2
v_call: TRBV7-7
clone_size: few
d_call: NA

cdr3_nt: TGTGCCAGCTGCCTGGGACTAGCGGAGACAGATACGCAGTATTTT
cdr3_aa: CASCLGLAETDTQYF
j_call: TRBJ2-3
v_call: TRBV18
clone_size: NA
d_call: TRBD2

cdr3_nt: TGTGCCATCAGTGGTCTCCGGGACTCCCTCTACAATGAGCAGTTCTTC
cdr3_aa: CAISGLRDSLYNEQFF
j_call: TRBJ2-1
v_call: TRBV10-3
clone_size: NA
d_call: NA

cdr3_nt: TGCGCCAGCAGTGAGTATGCGACAGCCGGTGAGCAGTTCTTC
cdr3_aa: CASSEYATAGEQFF
j_call: TRBJ2-1
v_call: TRBV10-2
clone_size: NA
d_call: NA

cdr3_nt: TGTGCCAGCAGCTTAAATGGGCTCTCCGGCTACACCTTC
cdr3_aa: CASSLNGLSGYTF
j_call: TRBJ1-2
v_call: TRBV7-6
clone_size: NA
d_call: NA

cdr3_nt: TGTGCCAGCAGTGAAGGGACAGGGGGCAATCAGCCCCAGCATTTT
cdr3_aa: CASSEGTGGNQPQHF
j_call: TRBJ1-5
v_call: TRBV25-1
clone_size: NA
d_call: TRBD1

cdr3_nt: TGCGCCAGCAGCTTGTCTGGCACCTCCTACGAGCAGTACTTC
cdr3_aa: CASSLSGTSYEQYF
j_call: TRBJ2-7
v_call: TRBV5-1
clone_size: NA
d_call: NA

cdr3_nt: TGTGCCAGCTCACCAGAGAAGAACAGGGGAAGCGGCTACACCTTC
cdr3_aa: CASSPEKNRGSGYTF
j_call: TRBJ1-2
v_call: TRBV18
clone_size: NA
d_call: TRBD1

cdr3_nt: TGTGCCACCAGCACCGGACAGACCCAGTACTTC
cdr3_aa: CATSTGQTQYF
j_call: TRBJ2-5
v_call: TRBV15
clone_size: NA
d_call: NA

cdr3_nt: TGCGCCAGCAGCTTGGGCCCTAGCGGGAGCTACGAGCAGTACTTC
cdr3_aa: CASSLGPSGSYEQYF
j_call: TRBJ2-7
v_call: TRBV5-1
clone_size: few
d_call: TRBD2

cdr3_nt: TGTGCCAGCAGCTTGGGCCTAGAAGAGACCCAGTACTTC
cdr3_aa: CASSLGLEETQYF
j_call: TRBJ2-5
v_call: TRBV5-4
clone_size: NA
d_call: NA

cdr3_nt: TGCGCCAGCAGCCAAGCTCCACCGGGGACAGGGTACACCGGGGAGCTGTTTTTT
cdr3_aa: CASSQAPPGTGYTGELFF
j_call: TRBJ2-2
v_call: TRBV4-1
clone_size: few
d_call: TRBD1

cdr3_nt: TGCGCCAGCAGCTTGGTCCTTTTCACAGATACGCAGTATTTT
cdr3_aa: CASSLVLFTDTQYF
j_call: TRBJ2-3
v_call: TRBV5-1
clone_size: NA
d_call: NA

cdr3_nt: TGTGCCAGCAGCTTAGCAGGACTAGCGGGAGCCAATGAGCAGTTCTTC
cdr3_aa: CASSLAGLAGANEQFF
j_call: TRBJ2-1
v_call: TRBV7-2
clone_size: NA
d_call: TRBD2

cdr3_nt: TGTGCCAGCAGCGTAGCAGCGGGAGGGATGTACGAGCAGTACTTC
cdr3_aa: CASSVAAGGMYEQYF
j_call: TRBJ2-7
v_call: TRBV9
clone_size: NA
d_call: TRBD2

cdr3_nt: TGCGCCAGCCGGGTACCGGAGAATGAGCAGTTCTTC
cdr3_aa: CASRVPENEQFF
j_call: TRBJ2-1
v_call: TRBV5-1
clone_size: NA
d_call: NA

cdr3_nt: TGTGCCAGCAGGTGGGACATCAATCAGCCCCAGCATTTT
cdr3_aa: CASRWDINQPQHF
j_call: TRBJ1-5
v_call: TRBV6-5
clone_size: NA
d_call: NA

cdr3_nt: TGTGCCAGTAGTATAGAGGGGACAGGGGGCGACGAGCAGTACTTC
cdr3_aa: CASSIEGTGGDEQYF
j_call: TRBJ2-7
v_call: TRBV19
clone_size: NA
d_call: TRBD1

cdr3_nt: TGTGCCAGCAGCTTAGAACGGGCCAACGTCCTGACTTTC
cdr3_aa: CASSLERANVLTF
j_call: TRBJ2-6
v_call: TRBV7-8
clone_size: NA
d_call: NA

cdr3_nt: TGTGCCAGCACACTAATGTTACAGGGTGAGCAGTTCTTC
cdr3_aa: CASTLMLQGEQFF
j_call: TRBJ2-1
v_call: TRBV28
clone_size: NA
d_call: NA

cdr3_nt: TGTGCCAGCAGCTTCCACCTCATGGCAGATAGTACCTCCGGGGAGCTGTTTTTT
cdr3_aa: CASSFHLMADSTSGELFF
j_call: TRBJ2-2
v_call: TRBV7-9
clone_size: NA
d_call: NA

cdr3_nt: TGTGCCAGCAGTCTACAACTAGCGTCCGTCACCGGGGAGCTGTTTTTT
cdr3_aa: CASSLQLASVTGELFF
j_call: TRBJ2-2
v_call: TRBV28
clone_size: NA
d_call: TRBD2

cdr3_nt: TGTGCCAGCGAGGGTGGGGCTAATGAAAAACTGTTTTTT
cdr3_aa: CASEGGANEKLFF
j_call: TRBJ1-4
v_call: TRBV6-6
clone_size: NA
d_call: NA

cdr3_nt: TGTGCCAGCACCCAACCGGACAGGGGCGACTATGGCTACACCTTC
cdr3_aa: CASTQPDRGDYGYTF
j_call: TRBJ1-2
v_call: TRBV6-6
clone_size: NA
d_call: TRBD1

cdr3_nt: TGTGCCATCAGTGCCGCCGATCGCGATCTGAGGGATACGCAGTATTTT
cdr3_aa: CAISAADRDLRDTQYF
j_call: TRBJ2-3
v_call: TRBV10-3
clone_size: few
d_call: NA

cdr3_nt: TGCAGCGTCCTATCTAGGGACTTCTACAATGAGCAGTTCTTC
cdr3_aa: CSVLSRDFYNEQFF
j_call: TRBJ2-1
v_call: TRBV29-1
clone_size: NA
d_call: NA

cdr3_nt: TGTGCCAGCAGTGACAGGGGGCGGACAGATACGCAGTATTTT
cdr3_aa: CASSDRGRTDTQYF
j_call: TRBJ2-3
v_call: TRBV2
clone_size: NA
d_call: TRBD1

cdr3_nt: TGCGCCAGCAGCTTGGCCCAAGGAGATACGCAGTATTTT
cdr3_aa: CASSLAQGDTQYF
j_call: TRBJ2-3
v_call: TRBV5-1
clone_size: NA
d_call: NA

cdr3_nt: TGTGCCAGCAGCAAATTGGTTGGTCGACTACGGGCCCCAGGACTAGCAGAAGTCTACGAGCAGTACTTC
cdr3_aa: CASSKLVGRLRAPGLAEVYEQYF
j_call: TRBJ2-7
v_call: TRBV21-1
clone_size: once
d_call: NA